These 9 T cell receptor beta chains came from one sample sequenced in a study of blood T cell repertoires in COVID-19. Using immunoSEQ multiplex PCR, the repertoire was profiled, and TCRdb retains in-frame clones only, with some absent. This table holds 250,000 to 350,000 clones, approximately 85% found once. Specimen: PBMCs or T cells enriched from blood (not recorded which). The receptors come from a woman in her twenties or thirties who had recovered from COVID-19.

The chain recombines TRBV6-5 with TRBJ1-5, with D maybe TRBD1 (5 bases). Trimming took 2 bases from V and 9 from J, leaving 11 bases between them. The CDR3 spans 13 residues. The germline V gene encodes CDR1 MNHEY and CDR2 SVGAGI. The CDR3 nucleotides are TGTGCCAGCAGTTACCAGGGTCTAGGGCCCCAGCATTTT. The encoded protein is CASSYQGLGPQHF.

This clone has a single count. This chain connects TRBV20-1 to TRBJ1-5; 8 nucleotides agree with TRBD1. J gave up 4 bases and V 3 bases, and 8 bases lay outside the gene matches. The CDR3 has 15 amino acids. Germline CDR1 and CDR2: DFQATT and SNEGSKA (reference sequence). CDR3 amino acids: CSASLTRTGNQPQHF. The CDR3 DNA follows: TGCAGTGCTAGTTTGACAAGGACAGGGAATCAGCCCCAGCATTTT.

This clone was recorded at least ten times. The rearrangement links TRBV16 to TRBJ1-4, with D tentatively TRBD1 (6 bases). The CDR3 is 16 residues long. Germline V gene lookup returns CDR1 KGHSY and CDR2 FQNENV. V was trimmed by 2 bases and J by 8 bases, leaving 18 bases between them. CDR3 sequence reads: CASSQNQQGSNEKLFF. CDR3 bases: TGTGCCAGCAGCCAAAACCAACAGGGATCGAACGAAAAACTGTTTTTT.

The chain couples TRBV6-6 to TRBJ1-2; the match to TRBD1 covers 8 bases. The trim removed 2 bases at V and 7 bases at J, leaving 0 bases unmatched. Germline-derived CDR1 and CDR2 are MNHNY and SVGAGI (reference sequence). The CDR3 length is 12 residues. CDR3 coding DNA: TGTGCCAGCAGTTACGACAGGGGTGGCTACACCTTC. Translation gives CASSYDRGGYTF.

The chain combines TRBV19 with TRBJ1-1; 10 positions agree with TRBD1. Looked up from germline, CDR1 is LNHDA and CDR2 is SQIVND (reference sequence). V was clipped by 5 bases and J by 8 bases; unmatched bases: 11. CDR3 length equals 15 residues. The CDR3 DNA is TGTGCCAGTAGTGTAACGGGGACAGGGGTAAACGAAGCTTTCTTT. Its translation is CASSVTGTGVNEAFF.

The chain is built from TRBV10-1 and TRBJ2-2; a weak D match, TRBD2 (6 bases). CDR3 length: 14 amino acids. V was pared by 3 bases and J by 7 bases, with 12 bases between. Germline CDR1 is WNHNN and CDR2 is SYGVQD (reference sequence). The CDR3 sequence: CASSDPLGGGELFF. As DNA, the CDR3 is TGCGCCAGCAGTGATCCCCTCGGGGGCGGGGAGCTGTTTTTT.

The chain joins TRBV6-4 to TRBJ2-5; the match to TRBD2 covers 12 bases. CDR1 and CDR2 from the germline V gene are MRHNA and SNTAGT. The CDR3 runs to 20 residues. V lost 2 bases, J lost 5 bases, and 18 bases stayed unmatched. The chain's CDR3 is CASSDPSNRPGLAGPETQYF. The CDR3 DNA reads as TGTGCCAGCAGTGACCCGTCCAATCGCCCCGGACTAGCGGGACCCGAGACCCAGTACTTC.

V and J are TRBV15 and TRBJ2-1; TRBD2 agrees at 8 bases. The CDR3 length is 15 residues. V lost 3 bases to trimming and J lost 4 bases; unmatched junction nucleotides: 5. Germline lookup yields CDR1 LNHNV and CDR2 YYDKDF (reference sequence). CDR3 DNA: TGTGCCACCAGCAGCCCGGGACTAGGGTACAATGAGCAGTTCTTC. It yields the protein CATSSPGLGYNEQFF.

The chain joins TRBV4-1 to TRBJ2-7, with D tentatively TRBD1 (7 bases). V gave up 3 bases and J gave up 3 bases, with 18 bases separating them. CDR1 is MGHRA and CDR2 is YSYEKL in the germline V gene. The CDR3 is 16 residues long. The CDR3: CASSHPEGTVGYEQYF. CDR3 sequence (DNA): TGCGCCAGCAGCCACCCGGAGGGGACAGTAGGCTACGAGCAGTACTTC.